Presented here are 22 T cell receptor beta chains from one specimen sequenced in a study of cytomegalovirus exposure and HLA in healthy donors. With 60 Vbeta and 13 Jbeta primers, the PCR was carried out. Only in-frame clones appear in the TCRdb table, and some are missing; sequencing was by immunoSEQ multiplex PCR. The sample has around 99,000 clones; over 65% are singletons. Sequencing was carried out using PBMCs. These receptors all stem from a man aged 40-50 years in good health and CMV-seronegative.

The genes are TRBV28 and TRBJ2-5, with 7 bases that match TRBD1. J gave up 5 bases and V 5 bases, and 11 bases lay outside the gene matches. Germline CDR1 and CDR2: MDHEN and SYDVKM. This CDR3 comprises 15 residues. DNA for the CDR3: TGTGCCAGCAGTCCAGGGACAGAGGTGTACGAGACCCAGTACTTC. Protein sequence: CASSPGTEVYETQYF.

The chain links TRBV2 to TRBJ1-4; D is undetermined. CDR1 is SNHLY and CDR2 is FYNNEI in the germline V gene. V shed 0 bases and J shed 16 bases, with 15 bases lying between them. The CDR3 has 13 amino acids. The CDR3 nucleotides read TGTGCCAGCAGTGAAGCGCGGGGAGGGCGGCCGTTTTTT. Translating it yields CASSEARGGRPFF.

The DNA for the CDR3 is TGCGCCAGCAGTCAACCGACACAGGGGGGGACAGATACGCAGTATTTT. Translating gives CASSQPTQGGTDTQYF. The rearrangement uses TRBV23-1 and TRBJ2-3; D may be TRBD1 (8 bases). TRBV23-1 qualifies as an ORF whose function is uncertain. This CDR3 comprises 16 residues. V was clipped by 2 bases and J by 3 bases, with 15 bases between them.

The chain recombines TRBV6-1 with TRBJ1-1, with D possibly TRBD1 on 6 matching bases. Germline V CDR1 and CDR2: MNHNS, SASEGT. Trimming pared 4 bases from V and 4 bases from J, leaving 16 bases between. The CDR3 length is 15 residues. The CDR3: CASSGSRGAATEAFF. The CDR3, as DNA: TGTGCCAGCAGTGGGAGTCGGGGGGCGGCCACTGAAGCTTTCTTT.

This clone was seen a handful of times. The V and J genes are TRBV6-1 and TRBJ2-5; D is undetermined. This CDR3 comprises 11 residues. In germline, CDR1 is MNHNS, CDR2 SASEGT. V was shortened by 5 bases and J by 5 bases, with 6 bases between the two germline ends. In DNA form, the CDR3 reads TGTGCCAGCAGTTTCCAGGAGACCCAGTACTTC. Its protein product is CASSFQETQYF.

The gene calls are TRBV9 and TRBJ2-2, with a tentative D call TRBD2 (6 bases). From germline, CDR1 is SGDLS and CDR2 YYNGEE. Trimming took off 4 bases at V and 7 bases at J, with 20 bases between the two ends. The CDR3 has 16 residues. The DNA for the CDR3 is TGTGCCAGCAGCTCCTCGGCGGGATCCGAAATCGGGGAGCTGTTTTTT. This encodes CASSSSAGSEIGELFF.

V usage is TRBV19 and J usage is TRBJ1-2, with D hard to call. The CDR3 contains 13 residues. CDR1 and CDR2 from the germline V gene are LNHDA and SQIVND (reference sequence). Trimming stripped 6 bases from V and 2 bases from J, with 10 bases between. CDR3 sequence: CASREGGNYGYTF. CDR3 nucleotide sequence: TGTGCCAGTAGGGAGGGAGGAAACTATGGCTACACCTTC.

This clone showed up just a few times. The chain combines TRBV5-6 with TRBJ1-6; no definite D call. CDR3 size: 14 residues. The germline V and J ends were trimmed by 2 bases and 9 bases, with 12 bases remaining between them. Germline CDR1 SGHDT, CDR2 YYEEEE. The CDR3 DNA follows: TGTGCCAGCAGCTTATTCGAAGGAGGTTCACCCCTCCACTTT. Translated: CASSLFEGGSPLHF.

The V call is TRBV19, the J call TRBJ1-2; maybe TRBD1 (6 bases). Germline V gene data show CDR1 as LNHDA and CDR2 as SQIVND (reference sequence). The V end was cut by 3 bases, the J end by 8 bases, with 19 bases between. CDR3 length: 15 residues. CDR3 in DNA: TGTGCCAGTAGTATCGGCCAGGGGACGGTGAGGGGCTACACCTTC. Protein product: CASSIGQGTVRGYTF.

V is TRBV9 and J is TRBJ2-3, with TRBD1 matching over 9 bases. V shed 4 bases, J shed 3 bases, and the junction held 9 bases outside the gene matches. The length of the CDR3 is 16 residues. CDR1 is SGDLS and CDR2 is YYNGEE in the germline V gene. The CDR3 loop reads CASSSRGDRVTDTQYF. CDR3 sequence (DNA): TGTGCCAGCAGCTCAAGGGGGGACAGGGTAACAGATACGCAGTATTTT.

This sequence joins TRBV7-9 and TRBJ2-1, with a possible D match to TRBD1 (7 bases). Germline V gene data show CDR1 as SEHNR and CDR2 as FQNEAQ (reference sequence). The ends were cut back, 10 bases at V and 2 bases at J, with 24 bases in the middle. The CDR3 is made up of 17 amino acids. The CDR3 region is CATKASGVGTAYNEQFF. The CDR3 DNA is TGTGCCACTAAAGCCTCGGGGGTCGGGACAGCCTACAATGAGCAGTTCTTC.

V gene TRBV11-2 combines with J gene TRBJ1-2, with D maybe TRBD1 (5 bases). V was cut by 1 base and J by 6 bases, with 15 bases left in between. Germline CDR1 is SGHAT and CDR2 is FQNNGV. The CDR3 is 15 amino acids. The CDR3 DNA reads TGTGCCAGCAGCTTAGCCGGACGGCCGGGGGATGGCTACACCTTC. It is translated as CASSLAGRPGDGYTF.

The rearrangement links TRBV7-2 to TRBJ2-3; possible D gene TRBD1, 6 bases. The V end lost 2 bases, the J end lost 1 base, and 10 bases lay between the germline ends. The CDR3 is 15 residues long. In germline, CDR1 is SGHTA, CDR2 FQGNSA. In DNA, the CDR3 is TGTGCCAGCAGCTTATGGGGGCGCGGCACAGATACGCAGTATTTT. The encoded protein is CASSLWGRGTDTQYF.

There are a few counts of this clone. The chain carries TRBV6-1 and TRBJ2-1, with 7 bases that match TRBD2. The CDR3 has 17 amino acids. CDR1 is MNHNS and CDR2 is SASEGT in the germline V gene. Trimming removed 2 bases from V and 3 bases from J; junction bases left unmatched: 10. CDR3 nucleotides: TGTGCCAGCAGTGAACCGACTCTCGCGGGAGACTACAATGAGCAGTTCTTC. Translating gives CASSEPTLAGDYNEQFF.

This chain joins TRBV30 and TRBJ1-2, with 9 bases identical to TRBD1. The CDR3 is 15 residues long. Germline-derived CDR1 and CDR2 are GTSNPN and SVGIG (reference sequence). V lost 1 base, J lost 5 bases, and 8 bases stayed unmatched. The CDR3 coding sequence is TGTGCCTGGAGTGGCGATAAGGGACAGGGATATGGCTACACCTTC. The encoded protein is CAWSGDKGQGYGYTF.

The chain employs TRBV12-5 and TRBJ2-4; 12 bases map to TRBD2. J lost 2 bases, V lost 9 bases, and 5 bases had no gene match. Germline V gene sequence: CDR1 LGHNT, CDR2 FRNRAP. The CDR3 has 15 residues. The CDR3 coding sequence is TGTGCTAGAGTTACTAGCGGGGGGCCCAAAAACATTCAGTACTTC. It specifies CARVTSGGPKNIQYF.

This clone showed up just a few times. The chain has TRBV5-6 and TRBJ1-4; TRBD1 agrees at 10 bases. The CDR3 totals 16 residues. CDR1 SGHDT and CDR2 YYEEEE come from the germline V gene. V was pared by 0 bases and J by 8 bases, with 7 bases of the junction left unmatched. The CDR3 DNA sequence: TGTGCCAGCAGCTTGGGGATTGGGACAGGGGAGGAAAAACTGTTTTTT. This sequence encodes CASSLGIGTGEEKLFF.

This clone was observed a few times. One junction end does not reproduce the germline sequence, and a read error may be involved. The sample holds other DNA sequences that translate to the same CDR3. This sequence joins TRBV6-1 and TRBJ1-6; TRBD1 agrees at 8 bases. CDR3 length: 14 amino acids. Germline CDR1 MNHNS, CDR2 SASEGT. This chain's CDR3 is CASSGQGDNSPLHF. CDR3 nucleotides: TGTGCCAGCAGCGGACAGGGAGACAATTCACCCCTCCACTTC.

The CDR3 is CASSDRFPDEKLFF. For the CDR3, the DNA is TGCGCCAGCAGTGACAGGTTTCCGGATGAAAAACTGTTTTTT. V is TRBV10-1 and J is TRBJ1-4, with D unresolved. CDR3 length: 14 amino acids. V dropped 3 bases and J dropped 6 bases, with 11 bases sitting between them. CDR1 and CDR2 (germline): WNHNN, SYGVQD (reference sequence).

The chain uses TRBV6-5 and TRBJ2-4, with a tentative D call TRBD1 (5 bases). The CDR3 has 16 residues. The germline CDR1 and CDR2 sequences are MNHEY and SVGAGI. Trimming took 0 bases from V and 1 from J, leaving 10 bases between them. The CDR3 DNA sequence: TGTGCCAGCAGTTACTCAGGGGAAGGCGCCAAAAACATTCAGTACTTC. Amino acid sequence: CASSYSGEGAKNIQYF.

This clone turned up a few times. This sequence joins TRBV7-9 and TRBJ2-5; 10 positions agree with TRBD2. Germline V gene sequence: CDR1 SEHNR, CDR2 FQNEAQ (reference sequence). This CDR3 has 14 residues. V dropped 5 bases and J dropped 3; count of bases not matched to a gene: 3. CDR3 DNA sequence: TGTGCCAGCAGCCCAGGACTAGCGGAAGAGACCCAGTACTTC. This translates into CASSPGLAEETQYF.

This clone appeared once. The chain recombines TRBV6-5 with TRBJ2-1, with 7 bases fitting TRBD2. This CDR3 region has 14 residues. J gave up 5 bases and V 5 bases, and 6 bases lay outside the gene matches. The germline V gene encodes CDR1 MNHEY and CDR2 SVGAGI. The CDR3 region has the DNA TGTGCCAGCAGTCGAGGGCGGGGGAACAATGAGCAGTTCTTC. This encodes CASSRGRGNNEQFF.